This is a list of T cell receptor beta chains from one sample in a study of T cells in Graves' hyperthyroidism and ophthalmopathy. A single record per CDR3 protein comes from TCRdb applying MiXCR to the multiplex PCR reads. The table records about 420,000 distinct CDR3 sequences, around a sixth of them present only once. The sample consisted of blood. The receptors come from a woman aged 18 to 35 with Graves' hyperthyroidism. Both conserved end residues are part of each CDR3. The D gene is left open where the match is weak. Not all rows give a size; the values are once, few, many and, for expanded clones, a class.

d_call,clone_size,j_call,v_call,cdr3_nt,cdr3_aa
-,few,TRBJ1-6,TRBV30,TGTGCCTGGAGGGGGTCCTCCTATAATTCACCCCTCCACTTT,CAWRGSSYNSPLHF
-,many,TRBJ2-3,TRBV28,TGTGCCAGCGGAACTGGCGGTGCAGATACGCAGTATTTT,CASGTGGADTQYF
TRBD2,many,TRBJ2-2,TRBV11-3,TGTGCCAGCAGCCCGACCTCGGGGGGGAATACCGGGGAGCTGTTTTTT,CASSPTSGGNTGELFF
-,few,TRBJ2-3,TRBV9,TGTGCCAGCAGCGTAGAAGCGGGTACAGATACGCAGTATTTT,CASSVEAGTDTQYF
-,many,TRBJ1-5,TRBV18,TGTGCCAGCTCACCCGACAGTAATAGCAATCAGCCCCAGCATTTT,CASSPDSNSNQPQHF
-,many,TRBJ1-2,TRBV11-2,TGTGCCAGCAGCTTAGTCGGGGGGGCGCACGGCTACACCTTC,CASSLVGGAHGYTF
-,few,TRBJ2-7,TRBV5-6,TGTGCCAGCAGCTTGGTCCGATTTGGGGAGCAGTACTTC,CASSLVRFGEQYF
TRBD1,many,TRBJ1-5,TRBV12-3/TRBV12-4,TGTGCCAGCAGACTCGGACAGGGCGGGAGTAACAATCAGCCCCAGCATTTT,CASRLGQGGSNNQPQHF
TRBD2,many,TRBJ2-3,TRBV7-3,TGTGCCAGCAGCCAAGGACTAGCGGGAAGCACAGATACGCAGTATTTT,CASSQGLAGSTDTQYF
TRBD1,-,TRBJ2-7,TRBV25-1,TGTGCCAGCAGTTACTACCGGACAGGGGATGGGGAGCAGTACTTC,CASSYYRTGDGEQYF
-,many,TRBJ1-1,TRBV29-1,TGCAGCGTTGTGTGGGGCAGCTCCAACACTGAAGCTTTCTTT,CSVVWGSSNTEAFF
TRBD2,many,TRBJ2-1,TRBV29-1,TGCAGCGGGGGGGGTAATGAGCAGTTCTTC,CSGGGNEQFF
-,many,TRBJ1-3,TRBV30,TGTGCCTGGGCTGGGGGCTCTGGAAACACCATATATTTT,CAWAGGSGNTIYF
TRBD2,many,TRBJ2-3,TRBV7-9,TGTGCCAGCAGCTCGGGACTAGCGGAGAGCACAGATACGCAGTATTTT,CASSSGLAESTDTQYF
-,many,TRBJ1-1,TRBV5-5,TGTGCCAGCAGCCTTTCCGGGGGGCGGAACACTGAAGCTTTCTTT,CASSLSGGRNTEAFF
TRBD1,medium-sized,TRBJ2-3,TRBV2,TGTGCCAGCAGTGGGGGACAGGGGAGCACAGATACGCAGTATTTT,CASSGGQGSTDTQYF
-,-,TRBJ2-2,TRBV20-1,TGCAGTGCTAGAGTTCAAGGGAAGAACACCGGGGAGCTGTTTTTT,CSARVQGKNTGELFF
-,many,TRBJ1-1,TRBV6-5,TGTGCCAGCAGTTACTCGCGGTGGTTGAACACTGAAGCTTTCTTT,CASSYSRWLNTEAFF
-,-,TRBJ2-3,TRBV12-3/TRBV12-4,TGTGCCAGCAGTCGGGACACTCATGGGTTCACAGATACGCAGTATTTT,CASSRDTHGFTDTQYF
-,few,TRBJ2-7,TRBV7-9,TGTGCCAGCAGCTTAGGAGTTACTCGGGACCTAAACTCCTACGAGCAGTACTTC,CASSLGVTRDLNSYEQYF
TRBD2,-,TRBJ2-5,TRBV20-1,TGCAGTGCTAGAGATCTCGGCGGGGGGGCGGAAGAGACCCAGTACTTC,CSARDLGGGAEETQYF
-,-,TRBJ2-4,TRBV19,TGTGCCAGTAGTATAGGTTCAGGGAACGGCATTCAGTACTTC,CASSIGSGNGIQYF
-,many,TRBJ1-5,TRBV3-1,TGTGCCAGCAGCCAAGGAGGGTACCAGCCCCAGCATTTT,CASSQGGYQPQHF
-,many,TRBJ2-3,TRBV15,TGTGCCACCAGCAGAGGGAGGGGCGGAAATACGCAGTATTTT,CATSRGRGGNTQYF
-,many,TRBJ2-2,TRBV5-1,TGCGCCAGCAGTTGGGCGGACACCGGGGAGCTGTTTTTT,CASSWADTGELFF
-,many,TRBJ1-2,TRBV30,TGTGCCTGGACGACTGGGGTCTATGGCTACACCTTC,CAWTTGVYGYTF
-,few,TRBJ1-3,TRBV19,TGTGCCAGTAGTAGGCGGCAGGGATCTGGAAACACCATATATTTT,CASSRRQGSGNTIYF
-,-,TRBJ1-3,TRBV6-1,TGTGGTATATGCACAGGGAGCTCTGGAAACACCATATATTTT,CGICTGSSGNTIYF
-,few,TRBJ2-3,TRBV7-9,TGTGCCAGCAGCCAACAGGGTCAGCCAGATACGCAGTATTTT,CASSQQGQPDTQYF
-,many,TRBJ2-5,TRBV4-1,TGCGCCAGCAGCCAAGTCGGCCCGGGGGCGGCAGAGACCCAGTACTTC,CASSQVGPGAAETQYF
-,few,TRBJ2-1,TRBV7-9,TGTGCCAGCAGGATCACTGGGGGAGGGGGCTACAATGAGCAGTTCTTC,CASRITGGGGYNEQFF
-,few,TRBJ2-7,TRBV6-2/TRBV6-3,TGTGCCAGCAGTTACCGCGTGAACTACGAGCAGTACTTC,CASSYRVNYEQYF
TRBD1,-,TRBJ1-2,TRBV28,TGTGCCAGCATATCCTGGGGGACAGATCTCTATGGCTACACCTTC,CASISWGTDLYGYTF